Listed below are T cell receptor beta chains from one sample, sequenced in a study of early stage breast cancer tumors. TCRdb's table, derived via immunoSEQ multiplex PCR, lists solely in-frame clones and lacks some. Here the sample spans tens of thousands of clones, 70% to 80% being singletons. The source material was blood. The receptors originated from a person between 50 and 60 years old with breast cancer. CDR3s include the opening cysteine and the closing phenylalanine or tryptophan. Each record gives: J gene, D gene, clone size, V gene, CDR3 protein, CDR3 DNA. A D gene is named only where the DNA matches it firmly. Only some rows state a clone size, as once, few, many or a class for expanded clones.

TRBJ2-5,.,.,TRBV9,CASSVDGGTQYF,TGTGCCAGCAGCGTAGATGGAGGGACCCAGTACTTC
TRBJ2-1,TRBD2,.,TRBV5-4,CASSASLAGSSYNEQFF,TGTGCCAGCAGCGCCTCCCTAGCGGGCAGCTCCTACAATGAGCAGTTCTTC
TRBJ2-2,TRBD2,.,TRBV4-1,CASSQLAEKGTSVKNTGELFF,TGCGCCAGCAGCCAATTGGCCGAGAAAGGGACTAGCGTTAAGAACACCGGGGAGCTGTTTTTT
TRBJ2-5,.,.,TRBV7-7,CASSLGRTAQETQYF,TGTGCTAGCAGCTTAGGTCGGACAGCCCAAGAGACCCAGTACTTC
TRBJ2-3,.,.,TRBV5-6,CASSLASGTDTQYF,TGTGCCAGCAGCTTGGCCAGCGGCACAGATACGCAGTATTTT
TRBJ2-1,.,.,TRBV28,CASSLSGDNEQFF,TGTGCCAGCAGCCTTAGCGGAGACAATGAGCAGTTCTTC
TRBJ2-5,TRBD1,few,TRBV4-3,CASSQMGQGSGAQYF,TGCGCCAGCAGCCAGATGGGACAGGGTTCAGGCGCCCAGTACTTC
TRBJ1-2,TRBD1,.,TRBV9,CASSVGGGAYGYTF,TGTGCCAGCAGCGTAGGAGGGGGCGCCTATGGCTACACCTTC
TRBJ2-5,.,.,TRBV12-5,CASALGGRVPETQYF,TGTGCTAGTGCCCTAGGAGGAAGGGTTCCAGAGACCCAGTACTTC
TRBJ2-7,TRBD2,.,TRBV11-1,CASSLSLAGGNEQYF,TGTGCCAGCAGCTTATCACTAGCGGGAGGTAACGAGCAGTACTTC
TRBJ1-2,.,.,TRBV5-1,CASSLDSNNYGYTF,TGCGCCAGCAGCTTGGACAGCAATAACTATGGCTACACCTTC
TRBJ1-2,TRBD1,.,TRBV10-3,CAISRGTGDGYTF,TGTGCCATCAGTCGAGGGACAGGCGACGGCTACACCTTC
TRBJ2-7,TRBD1,.,TRBV11-3,CASSRTGASYEQYF,TGTGCCAGCAGCAGGACAGGGGCCTCCTACGAGCAGTACTTC
TRBJ1-3,TRBD1,.,TRBV5-1,CASSLDGQGGTGNTIYF,TGCGCCAGCAGCTTGGATGGACAGGGTGGCACTGGAAACACCATATATTTT
TRBJ2-2,.,few,TRBV7-3,CASSLTGGNTGELFF,TGTGCCAGCAGCTTAACAGGAGGAAACACCGGGGAGCTGTTTTTT
TRBJ2-7,TRBD2,.,TRBV6-5,CASSRSGITYEQYF,TGTGCCAGCAGCCGTAGCGGGATAACCTACGAGCAGTACTTC
TRBJ1-5,.,.,TRBV6-6,CATGEPQHF,TGTGCCACGGGGGAGCCCCAGCATTTT
TRBJ2-1,.,.,TRBV9,CASSVLAQVPNEQFF,TGTGCCAGCAGCGTACTAGCGCAGGTTCCCAATGAGCAGTTCTTC
TRBJ2-1,.,.,TRBV7-9,CASSRQGLSYNEQFF,TGTGCCAGCAGTCGGCAGGGACTCTCCTACAATGAGCAGTTCTTC
TRBJ2-7,TRBD2,.,TRBV11-2,CASSLEVAGGAREQYF,TGTGCCAGCAGCTTAGAGGTAGCGGGTGGGGCCAGAGAGCAGTACTTC
TRBJ1-2,.,.,TRBV5-8,CASSLPSLNSNYGYTF,TGTGCCAGCAGCTTACCGTCCCTAAACTCTAACTATGGCTACACCTTC
TRBJ1-5,.,.,TRBV5-8,CASSRVGRSAGQPQHF,TGTGCCAGCAGCCGAGTCGGGAGGTCAGCCGGTCAGCCCCAGCATTTT
TRBJ1-1,.,few,TRBV11-2,CASSPYTEAFF,TGTGCCAGCAGCCCGTACACTGAAGCTTTCTTT
TRBJ2-5,.,.,TRBV2,CASSDRSQETQYF,TGTGCCAGCAGTGACAGGTCACAAGAGACCCAGTACTTC
TRBJ1-2,.,few,TRBV9,CASSVAVIPEGYGYTF,TGTGCCAGCAGCGTAGCCGTAATTCCCGAGGGCTATGGCTACACCTTC
TRBJ1-1,.,.,TRBV5-1,CASSLASGNTEAFF,TGCGCCAGCAGCTTGGCATCAGGGAACACTGAAGCTTTCTTT
TRBJ2-2,TRBD1,.,TRBV29-1,CSVEISLGAYRGRAPNTGELFF,TGCAGCGTTGAAATAAGCCTAGGGGCGTACAGGGGCCGCGCCCCGAACACCGGGGAGCTGTTTTTT
TRBJ2-5,.,.,TRBV6-1,CASSEGGAQETQYF,TGTGCCAGCAGTGAAGGAGGCGCCCAAGAGACCCAGTACTTC
TRBJ1-1,.,few,TRBV10-2,CASSEGLTGEAFF,TGCGCCAGCAGTGAGGGGTTGACAGGTGAAGCTTTCTTT
TRBJ1-1,.,few,TRBV5-6,CASSLDSQNTEAFF,TGTGCCAGCAGCTTGGACAGCCAGAACACTGAAGCTTTCTTT
TRBJ2-3,TRBD2,.,TRBV5-1,CASSLAGLAGGRDTDTQYF,TGCGCCAGCAGCTTGGCCGGACTAGCGGGAGGTCGAGACACAGATACGCAGTATTTT
TRBJ1-1,.,.,TRBV6-5,CASSPGGAGNTEAFF,TGTGCCAGCAGCCCTGGGGGGGCGGGGAACACTGAAGCTTTCTTT
TRBJ2-5,TRBD2,.,TRBV11-3,CASSLGLAGVGETQYF,TGTGCCAGCAGCTTAGGACTAGCGGGAGTTGGGGAGACCCAGTACTTC
TRBJ1-2,TRBD1,.,TRBV7-3,CASSDGSRTGNLDGYTF,TGTGCCAGCAGCGATGGTTCAAGGACAGGGAACTTGGATGGCTACACCTTC
TRBJ2-2,.,few,TRBV11-2,CASSLESRQNTGELFF,TGTGCCAGCAGCTTAGAGTCAAGACAGAACACCGGGGAGCTGTTTTTT
TRBJ1-5,TRBD1,few,TRBV18,CASSETGSQPQHF,TGTGCCAGTTCCGAGACAGGGAGCCAGCCCCAGCATTTT
TRBJ2-5,TRBD2,.,TRBV5-1,CASSWTSGRAETQYF,TGCGCCAGCAGCTGGACTAGCGGGAGAGCAGAGACCCAGTACTTC
TRBJ1-2,.,.,TRBV6-5,CAARGEARGYTF,TGTGCCGCCAGAGGGGAGGCTCGCGGCTACACCTTC
TRBJ2-3,.,.,TRBV14,CASGGGPDTQYF,TGTGCCAGCGGAGGGGGCCCCGATACGCAGTATTTT
TRBJ2-7,TRBD2,.,TRBV6-5,CASSRTSGSSYEQYF,TGTGCCAGCAGCCGTACTAGCGGGAGCTCCTACGAGCAGTACTTC
TRBJ1-5,.,.,TRBV18,CASSPGAGGNQPQHF,TGTGCCAGCTCACCCGGGGCGGGGGGCAATCAGCCCCAGCATTTT
TRBJ1-1,.,.,TRBV5-1,CASSLRNQDTEAFF,TGCGCCAGCAGCTTGAGGAACCAGGACACTGAAGCTTTCTTT
TRBJ2-3,TRBD2,few,TRBV5-6,CASSRGRLAGWSTDTQYF,TGTGCCAGCAGCCGGGGGAGACTAGCGGGGTGGAGCACAGATACGCAGTATTTT
TRBJ1-2,.,.,TRBV6-1,CASTPGGLSYGYTF,TGTGCCAGCACCCCTGGGGGCTTGAGCTATGGCTACACCTTC
TRBJ1-1,TRBD1,few,TRBV2,CASSAQGSTFF,TGTGCCAGCAGCGCACAGGGGTCAACTTTCTTT
TRBJ2-7,.,.,TRBV15,CATSREDRQAYEQYF,TGTGCCACCAGCAGAGAAGACCGACAGGCCTACGAGCAGTACTTC
TRBJ2-5,.,.,TRBV5-1,CASSPPPQETQYF,TGCGCCAGCAGCCCTCCCCCTCAAGAGACCCAGTACTTC
TRBJ2-7,.,.,TRBV28,CASSPSREDEQYF,TGTGCCAGCAGTCCATCGCGGGAAGACGAGCAGTACTTC
TRBJ2-7,TRBD2,.,TRBV7-2,CASSPGTTLYEQYF,TGTGCCAGCAGCCCCGGGACTACTCTCTACGAGCAGTACTTC
TRBJ1-2,.,.,TRBV7-9,CASSQGVGYGYTF,TGTGCCAGCAGCCAGGGTGTTGGCTATGGCTACACCTTC
TRBJ2-2,.,few,TRBV7-9,CASRPPYRWDTGELFF,TGTGCCAGCAGGCCCCCTTACAGGTGGGACACCGGGGAGCTGTTTTTT
TRBJ1-2,TRBD1,.,TRBV6-5,CASSTGVDYGYTF,TGTGCCAGCAGTACAGGGGTCGACTATGGCTACACCTTC
TRBJ1-5,TRBD1,.,TRBV4-2,CASSQGTGSNQPQHF,TGTGCCAGCAGCCAAGGGACAGGGAGTAATCAGCCCCAGCATTTT
TRBJ2-1,TRBD2,.,TRBV6-6,CASRSSGGAKGNEQFF,TGTGCCAGCCGTAGCTCCGGGGGGGCGAAGGGCAATGAGCAGTTCTTC
TRBJ1-5,.,few,TRBV5-5,CASSPGGAGSNQPQHF,TGTGCCAGCAGCCCTGGGGGGGCAGGGAGCAATCAGCCCCAGCATTTT
TRBJ2-1,TRBD1,.,TRBV11-2,CASSPGTGIYNEQFF,TGTGCCAGCAGCCCTGGGACAGGGATATACAATGAGCAGTTCTTC
TRBJ2-3,TRBD2,.,TRBV7-8,CASSFVGLAGGGVTDTQYF,TGTGCCAGCAGCTTTGTCGGGCTAGCGGGAGGAGGGGTCACAGATACGCAGTATTTT
TRBJ1-1,.,.,TRBV6-5,CASSYGARLGTEAFF,TGTGCCAGCAGTTACGGGGCCCGTCTGGGAACTGAAGCTTTCTTT
TRBJ1-2,.,.,TRBV29-1,CSVGTPGRDNYGYTF,TGCAGCGTCGGAACCCCAGGGAGGGATAACTATGGCTACACCTTC
TRBJ1-3,.,.,TRBV11-2,CASNVQGPGNTIYF,TGTGCCAGCAACGTACAGGGTCCTGGAAACACCATATATTTT